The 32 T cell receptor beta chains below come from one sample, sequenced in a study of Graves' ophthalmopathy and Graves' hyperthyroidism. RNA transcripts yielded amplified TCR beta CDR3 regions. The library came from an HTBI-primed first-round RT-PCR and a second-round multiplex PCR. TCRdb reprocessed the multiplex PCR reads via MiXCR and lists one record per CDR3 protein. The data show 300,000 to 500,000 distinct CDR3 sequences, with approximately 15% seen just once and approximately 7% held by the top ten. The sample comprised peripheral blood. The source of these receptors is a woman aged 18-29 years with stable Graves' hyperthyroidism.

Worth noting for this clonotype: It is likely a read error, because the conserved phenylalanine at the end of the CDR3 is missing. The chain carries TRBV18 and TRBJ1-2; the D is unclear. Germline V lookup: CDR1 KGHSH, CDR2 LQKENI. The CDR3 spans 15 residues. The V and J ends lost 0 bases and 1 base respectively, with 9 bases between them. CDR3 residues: CASSPPGRLNYGYTL. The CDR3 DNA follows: TGTGCCAGCTCACCACCCGGACGGCTTAACTATGGCTACACCTTG.

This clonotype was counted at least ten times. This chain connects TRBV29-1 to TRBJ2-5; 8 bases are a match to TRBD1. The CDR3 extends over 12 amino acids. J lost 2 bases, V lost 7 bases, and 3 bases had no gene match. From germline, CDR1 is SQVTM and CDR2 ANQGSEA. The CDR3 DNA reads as TGCAGCGGTCACAGGGGGCAAGAGACCCAGTACTTC. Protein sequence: CSGHRGQETQYF.

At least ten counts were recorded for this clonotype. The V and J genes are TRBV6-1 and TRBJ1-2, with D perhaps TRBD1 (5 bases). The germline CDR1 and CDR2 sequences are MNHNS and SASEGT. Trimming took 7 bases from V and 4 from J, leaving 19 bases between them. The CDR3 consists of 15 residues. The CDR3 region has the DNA TGTGCCAGCATTGTCAGGGACCAAAGCTCCTATGGCTACACCTTC. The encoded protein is CASIVRDQSSYGYTF.

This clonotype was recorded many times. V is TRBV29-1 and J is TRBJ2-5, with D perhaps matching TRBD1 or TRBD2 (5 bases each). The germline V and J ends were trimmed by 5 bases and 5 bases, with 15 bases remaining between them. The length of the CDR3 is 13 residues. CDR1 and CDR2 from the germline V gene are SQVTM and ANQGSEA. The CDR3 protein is CSVRGRGPETQYF. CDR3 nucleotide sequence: TGCAGCGTTCGAGGCCGGGGCCCGGAGACCCAGTACTTC.

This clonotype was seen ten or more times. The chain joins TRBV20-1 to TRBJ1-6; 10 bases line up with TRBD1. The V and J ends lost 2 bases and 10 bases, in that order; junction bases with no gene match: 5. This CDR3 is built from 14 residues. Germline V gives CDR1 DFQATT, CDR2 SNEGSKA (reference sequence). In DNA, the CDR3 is TGCAGTGCTAGATCCGGGACAGGGGAATCACCCCTCCACTTT. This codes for CSARSGTGESPLHF.

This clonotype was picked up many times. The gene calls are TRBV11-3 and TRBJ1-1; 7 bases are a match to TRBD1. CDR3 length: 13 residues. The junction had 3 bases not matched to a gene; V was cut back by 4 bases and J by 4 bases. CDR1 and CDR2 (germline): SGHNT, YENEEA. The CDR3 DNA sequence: TGTGCCAGCAGCTACCAGGGGGGCACTGAAGCTTTCTTT. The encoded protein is CASSYQGGTEAFF.

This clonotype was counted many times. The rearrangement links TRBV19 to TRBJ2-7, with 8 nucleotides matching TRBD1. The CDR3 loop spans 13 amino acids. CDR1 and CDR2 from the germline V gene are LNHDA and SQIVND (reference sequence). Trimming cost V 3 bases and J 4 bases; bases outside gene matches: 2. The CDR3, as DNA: TGTGCCAGTAGTATGAACAGGGGGTACGAGCAGTACTTC. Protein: CASSMNRGYEQYF. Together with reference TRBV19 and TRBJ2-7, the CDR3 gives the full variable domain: DGGITQSPKYLFRKEGQNVTLSCEQNLNHDAMYWYRQDPGQGLRLIYYSQIVNDFQKGDIAEGYSVSREKKESFPLTVTSAQKNPTAFYLCASSMNRGYEQYFGPGTRLTVT.

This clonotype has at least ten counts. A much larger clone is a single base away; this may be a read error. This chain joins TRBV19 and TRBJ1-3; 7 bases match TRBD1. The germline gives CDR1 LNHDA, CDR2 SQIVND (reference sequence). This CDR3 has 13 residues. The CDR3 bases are TGTGACAGTAGTACAGGGGTAGGAAACACCATATATTTT. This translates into CDSSTGVGNTIYF.

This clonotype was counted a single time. The CDR3 region has the DNA TGCAGTGCTAGGTACTATGGCTACACCTTC. Protein: CSARYYGYTF. This chain uses TRBV20-1 with TRBJ1-2; D is unresolved. The ends were cut back, 3 bases at V and 3 bases at J, with 2 bases in the middle. Germline CDR1 reads DFQATT; CDR2 reads SNEGSKA (reference sequence). The CDR3 has 10 residues.

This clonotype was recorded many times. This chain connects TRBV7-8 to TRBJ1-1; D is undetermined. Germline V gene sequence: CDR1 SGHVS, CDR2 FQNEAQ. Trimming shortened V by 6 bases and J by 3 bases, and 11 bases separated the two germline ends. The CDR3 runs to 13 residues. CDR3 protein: CASSPLSHTEAFF. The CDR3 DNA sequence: TGTGCCAGCAGTCCCCTATCGCACACTGAAGCTTTCTTT.

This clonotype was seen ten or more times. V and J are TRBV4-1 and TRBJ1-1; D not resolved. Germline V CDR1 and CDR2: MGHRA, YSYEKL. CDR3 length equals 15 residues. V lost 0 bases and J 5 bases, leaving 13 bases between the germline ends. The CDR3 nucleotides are TGCGCCAGCAGCCAAGAGAAGAAAGGAGCTACTGAAGCTTTCTTT. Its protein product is CASSQEKKGATEAFF.

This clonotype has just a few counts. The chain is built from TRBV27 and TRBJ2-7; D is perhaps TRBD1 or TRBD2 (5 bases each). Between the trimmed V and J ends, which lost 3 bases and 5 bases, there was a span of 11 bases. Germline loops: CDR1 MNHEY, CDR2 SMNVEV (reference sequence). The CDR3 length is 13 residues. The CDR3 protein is CASSFEGWDEQYF. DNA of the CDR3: TGTGCCAGCAGTTTCGAGGGGTGGGACGAGCAGTACTTC.

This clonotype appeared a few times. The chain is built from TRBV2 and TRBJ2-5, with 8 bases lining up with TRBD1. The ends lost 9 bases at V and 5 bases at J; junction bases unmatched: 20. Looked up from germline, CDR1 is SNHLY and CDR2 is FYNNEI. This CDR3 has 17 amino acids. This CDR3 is CASIRRPDRVGAETQYF. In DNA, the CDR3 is TGTGCCAGTATACGGCGCCCGGACAGGGTAGGGGCGGAGACCCAGTACTTC.

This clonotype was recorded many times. The chain's CDR3 is CASSLAIAPSAGELFF. The CDR3 DNA sequence: TGCGCCAGCAGCTTGGCCATAGCCCCTAGCGCCGGGGAGCTGTTTTTT. The chain is built from TRBV5-1 and TRBJ2-2, with a weak D call TRBD2 (6 bases). CDR1 and CDR2 from the germline V gene are SGHRS and YFSETQ. Trimming left V 0 bases short and J 6 bases short, with 15 bases between. The CDR3 spans 16 residues.

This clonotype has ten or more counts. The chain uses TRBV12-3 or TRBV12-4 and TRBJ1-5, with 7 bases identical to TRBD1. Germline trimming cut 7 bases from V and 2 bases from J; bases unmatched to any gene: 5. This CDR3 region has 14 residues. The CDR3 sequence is CASTAGTGNQPQHF. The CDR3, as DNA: TGTGCCAGCACCGCCGGGACAGGCAATCAGCCCCAGCATTTT.

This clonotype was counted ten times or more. The CDR3 sequence is CSARGVAGYRETQYF. CDR3 DNA: TGCAGTGCAAGGGGAGTAGCGGGGTACCGGGAGACCCAGTACTTC. V is TRBV20-1 and J is TRBJ2-5; TRBD2 agrees at 8 bases. This CDR3 is 15 amino acids long. Germline V gives CDR1 DFQATT, CDR2 SNEGSKA (reference sequence). With V trimmed by 6 bases and J by 5 bases, 14 bases remained unmatched.

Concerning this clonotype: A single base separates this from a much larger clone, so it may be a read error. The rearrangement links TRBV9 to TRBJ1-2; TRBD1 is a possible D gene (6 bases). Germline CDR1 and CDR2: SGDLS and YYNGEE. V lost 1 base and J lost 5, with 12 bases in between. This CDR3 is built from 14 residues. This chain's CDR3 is CASSVKAGAYGYTF. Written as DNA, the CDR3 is TGTGCCAGCAGCGTAAAGGCAGGGGCATATGGCTACACCTTC.

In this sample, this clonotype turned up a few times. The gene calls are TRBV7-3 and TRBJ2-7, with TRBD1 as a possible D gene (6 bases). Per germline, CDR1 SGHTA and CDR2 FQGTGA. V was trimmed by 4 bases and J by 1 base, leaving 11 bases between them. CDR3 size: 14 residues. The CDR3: CASSSLQGSYEQYF. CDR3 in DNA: TGTGCCAGCAGCTCCCTTCAGGGGTCCTACGAGCAGTACTTC.

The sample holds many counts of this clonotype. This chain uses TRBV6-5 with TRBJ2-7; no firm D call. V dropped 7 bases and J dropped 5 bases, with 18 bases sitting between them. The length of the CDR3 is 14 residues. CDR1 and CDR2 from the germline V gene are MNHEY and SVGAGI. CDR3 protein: CASKTGMLTNEQYF. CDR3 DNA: TGTGCCAGCAAAACTGGAATGCTGACGAACGAGCAGTACTTC.

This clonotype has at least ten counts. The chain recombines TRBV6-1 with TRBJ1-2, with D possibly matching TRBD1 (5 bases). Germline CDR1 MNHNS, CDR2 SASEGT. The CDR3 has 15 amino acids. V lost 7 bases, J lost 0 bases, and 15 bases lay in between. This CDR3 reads CASNAGRTSNYGYTF. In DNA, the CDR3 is TGTGCCAGCAATGCAGGGCGTACTTCTAACTATGGCTACACCTTC.

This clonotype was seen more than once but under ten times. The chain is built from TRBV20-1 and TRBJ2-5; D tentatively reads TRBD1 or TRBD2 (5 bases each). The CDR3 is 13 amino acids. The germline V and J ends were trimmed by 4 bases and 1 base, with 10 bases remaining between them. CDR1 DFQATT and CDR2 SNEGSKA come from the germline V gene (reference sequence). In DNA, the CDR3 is TGCAGTGCTACTCCGGGGACCCAAGAGACCCAGTACTTC. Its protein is CSATPGTQETQYF.

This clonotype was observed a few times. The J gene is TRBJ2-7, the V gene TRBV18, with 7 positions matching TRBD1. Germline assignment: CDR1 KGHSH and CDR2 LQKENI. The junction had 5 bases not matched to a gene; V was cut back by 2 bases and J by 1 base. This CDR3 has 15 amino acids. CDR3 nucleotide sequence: TGTGCCAGCTCACCAGTCCCGGGACAGTCCTACGAGCAGTACTTC. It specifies CASSPVPGQSYEQYF. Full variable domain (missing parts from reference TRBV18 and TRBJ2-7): NAGVMQNPRHLVRRRGQEARLRCSPMKGHSHVYWYRQLPEEGLKFMVYLQKENIIDESGMPKERFSAEFPKEGPSILRIQQVVRGDSAAYFCASSPVPGQSYEQYFGPGTRLTVT.

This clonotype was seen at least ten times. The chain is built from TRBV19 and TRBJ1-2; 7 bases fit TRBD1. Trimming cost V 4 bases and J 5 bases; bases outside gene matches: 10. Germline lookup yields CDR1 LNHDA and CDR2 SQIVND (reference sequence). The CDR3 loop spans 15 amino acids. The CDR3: CASSTSNRGRYGYTF. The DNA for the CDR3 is TGTGCCAGTAGTACCTCAAACAGGGGTAGATATGGCTACACCTTC.

DNA of the CDR3: TGCGCCAGCAGCTCGCGGGGGCGCGGAGACACTGAAGCTTTCTTT. This translates into CASSSRGRGDTEAFF. The chain recombines TRBV5-1 with TRBJ1-1; weak D call: TRBD1 (6 bases). The length of the CDR3 is 15 residues. Germline CDR1 is SGHRS and CDR2 is YFSETQ. Trimming pared 3 bases from V and 3 bases from J, leaving 15 bases between.

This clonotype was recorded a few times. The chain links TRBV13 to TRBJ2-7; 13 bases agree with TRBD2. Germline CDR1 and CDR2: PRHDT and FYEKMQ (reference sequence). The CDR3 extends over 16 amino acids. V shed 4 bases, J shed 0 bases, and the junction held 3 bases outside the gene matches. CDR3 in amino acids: CASSSGLAGLSYEQYF. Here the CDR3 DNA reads TGTGCCAGCAGCTCGGGACTAGCGGGGCTCTCCTACGAGCAGTACTTC.

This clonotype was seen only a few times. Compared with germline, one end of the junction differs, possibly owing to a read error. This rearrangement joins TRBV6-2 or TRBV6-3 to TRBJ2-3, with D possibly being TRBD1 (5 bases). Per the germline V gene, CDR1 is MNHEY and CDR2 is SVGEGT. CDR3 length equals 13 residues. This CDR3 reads CASSYDSTDTQYF. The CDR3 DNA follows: TGTGCTAGCAGTTACGACAGCACGGATACGCAGTATTTT.

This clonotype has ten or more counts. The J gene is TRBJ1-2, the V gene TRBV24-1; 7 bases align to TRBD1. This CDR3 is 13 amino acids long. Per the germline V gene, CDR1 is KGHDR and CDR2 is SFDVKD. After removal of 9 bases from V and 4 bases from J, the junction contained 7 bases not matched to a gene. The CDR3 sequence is CATSRDSFYGYTF. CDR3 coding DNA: TGTGCCACCTCCCGGGACAGCTTCTATGGCTACACCTTC.

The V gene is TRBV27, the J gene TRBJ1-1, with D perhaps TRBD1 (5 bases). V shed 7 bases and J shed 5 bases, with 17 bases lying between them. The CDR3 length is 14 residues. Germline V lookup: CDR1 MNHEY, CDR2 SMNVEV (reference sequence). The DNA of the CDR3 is TGTGCCAGCATCCCGGTTCTTGGGGGGACTGAAGCTTTCTTT. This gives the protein CASIPVLGGTEAFF.

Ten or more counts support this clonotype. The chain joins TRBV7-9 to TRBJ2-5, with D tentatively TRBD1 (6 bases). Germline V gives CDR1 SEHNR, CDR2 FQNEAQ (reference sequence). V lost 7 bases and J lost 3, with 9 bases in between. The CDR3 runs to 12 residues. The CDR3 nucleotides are TGTGCCAGCACCCGGACAGAAGAGACCCAGTACTTC. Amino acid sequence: CASTRTEETQYF.

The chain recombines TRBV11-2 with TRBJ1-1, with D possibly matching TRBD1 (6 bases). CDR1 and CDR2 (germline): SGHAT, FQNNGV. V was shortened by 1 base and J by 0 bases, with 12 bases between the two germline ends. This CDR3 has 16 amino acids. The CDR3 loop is CASSLVRTAMNTEAFF. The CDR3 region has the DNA TGTGCCAGCAGCTTAGTTCGGACAGCTATGAACACTGAAGCTTTCTTT.

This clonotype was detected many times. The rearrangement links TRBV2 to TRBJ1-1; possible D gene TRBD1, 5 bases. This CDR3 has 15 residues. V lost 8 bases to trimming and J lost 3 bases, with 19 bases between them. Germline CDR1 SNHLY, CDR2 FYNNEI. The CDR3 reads CASDSDSLGDTEAFF. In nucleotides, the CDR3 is TGTGCCAGCGACAGCGACAGTCTCGGGGACACTGAAGCTTTCTTT.

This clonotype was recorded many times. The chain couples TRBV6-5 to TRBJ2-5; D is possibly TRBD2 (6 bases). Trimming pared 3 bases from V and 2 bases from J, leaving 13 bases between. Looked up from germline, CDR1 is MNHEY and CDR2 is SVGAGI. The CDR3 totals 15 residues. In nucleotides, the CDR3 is TGTGCCAGCAGTTATTATAGTGGGGGGCAAGAGACCCAGTACTTC. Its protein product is CASSYYSGGQETQYF.